The 18 T cell receptor beta chains presented below share a single source sample, sequenced in a study of T cells in Graves' hyperthyroidism and ophthalmopathy. Amplification targeted TCR beta CDR3 regions from RNA transcripts. A first-round RT-PCR of the TCR CDR3 used the HTBI primer set. TCRdb reprocessed the multiplex PCR reads via MiXCR and lists one record per CDR3 protein. The sample has roughly 100,000 distinct CDR3 sequences; 40% are singletons. Sequenced sample: peripheral blood or thyroid tissue (not recorded which). The receptors here all came from a woman aged 30 to 39 with Graves' hyperthyroidism.

This clonotype was picked up a small number of times. The chain combines TRBV5-1 with TRBJ2-3, with D possibly matching TRBD2 (6 bases). Trimming removed 6 bases from V and 2 bases from J, with 16 bases in between. Germline CDR1 is SGHRS and CDR2 is YFSETQ. The CDR3 is 15 amino acids. DNA for the CDR3: TGCGCCAGCACCTCGTACGCGGGGCCCACAGATACGCAGTATTTT. Translating gives CASTSYAGPTDTQYF.

The chain links TRBV5-5 to TRBJ1-2; possibly TRBD1 for D (5 bases). V lost 5 bases to trimming and J lost 7 bases, with 21 bases between them. This CDR3 has 15 residues. CDR1 is SGHKS, CDR2 YYEKEE, per germline (reference sequence). The CDR3 protein is CASRGQGGYRSGYTF. The DNA for the CDR3 is TGTGCCAGCAGGGGGCAGGGCGGGTACAGAAGTGGCTACACCTTC.

This clonotype was seen repeatedly, ten times or more. V and J are TRBV11-2 and TRBJ2-2; no clear D gene. There are 15 residues in the CDR3. CDR1 and CDR2 (germline): SGHAT, FQNNGV. V lost 1 base and J 4 bases, leaving 10 bases between the germline ends. In DNA form, the CDR3 reads TGTGCCAGCAGCTTAGCTCCTTCCGGCACCGGGGAGCTGTTTTTT. It codes for CASSLAPSGTGELFF.

The V gene is TRBV6-4, the J gene TRBJ1-1; no firm D call. This CDR3 is 16 amino acids long. Germline CDR1 reads MRHNA; CDR2 reads SNTAGT. Trimming took 2 bases from V and 1 from J, leaving 14 bases between them. The CDR3 is CASSDRPGSGNTEAFF. The DNA of the CDR3 is TGTGCCAGCAGTGACCGCCCCGGCAGTGGGAACACTGAAGCTTTCTTT.

This clonotype came up many times. The genes are TRBV6-6 and TRBJ1-2; 9 bases align to TRBD1. The junction had 11 bases not matched to a gene; V was cut back by 6 bases and J by 6 bases. CDR1 and CDR2 from the germline V gene are MNHNY and SVGAGI (reference sequence). The CDR3 covers 15 residues. In DNA form, the CDR3 reads TGTGCCAGCAGCTCGTGGGACAGGGCACGGAATGGCTACACCTTC. Translating gives CASSSWDRARNGYTF.

The table lists this clonotype with many counts. The J gene is TRBJ2-2, the V gene TRBV11-2; no clear D gene. The CDR3 length is 14 residues. The germline V and J ends were trimmed by 5 bases and 1 base, with 8 bases remaining between them. The germline V gene encodes CDR1 SGHAT and CDR2 FQNNGV. The CDR3 loop reads CASSPSLNTGELFF. The CDR3 bases are TGTGCCAGCAGCCCCAGCCTGAACACCGGGGAGCTGTTTTTT.

This clonotype was seen many times. This rearrangement joins TRBV28 to TRBJ1-5; tentative D call: TRBD1 (6 bases). The CDR3 has 15 amino acids. CDR1 MDHEN and CDR2 SYDVKM come from the germline V gene. Trimming took 6 bases from V and 0 from J, leaving 12 bases between them. The CDR3 region is CASRAWDNSNQPQHF. CDR3 DNA: TGTGCCAGCAGAGCCTGGGACAATAGCAATCAGCCCCAGCATTTT. Together with reference TRBV28 and TRBJ1-5, the CDR3 gives the full variable domain: DVKVTQSSRYLVKRTGEKVFLECVQDMDHENMFWYRQDPGLGLRLIYFSYDVKMKEKGDIPEGYSVSREKKERFSLILESASTNQTSMYLCASRAWDNSNQPQHFGDGTRLSIL.

This clonotype was observed at least ten times. The V and J genes are TRBV7-2 and TRBJ1-1; 7 positions agree with TRBD1. The CDR3 is 13 residues long. J was trimmed by 4 bases and V by 3 bases; bases with no gene match: 2. Germline CDR1 reads SGHTA; CDR2 reads FQGNSA. This CDR3 reads CASSFTGATEAFF. The CDR3, as DNA: TGTGCCAGCAGCTTTACAGGGGCCACTGAAGCTTTCTTT.

Comment on this clonotype: This could be a read error, since a much larger clone is one nucleotide away. The V gene is TRBV28, the J gene TRBJ2-5, with a possible D match to TRBD1 (6 bases). CDR1 is MDHEN, CDR2 SYDVKM, per germline. The CDR3 covers 14 residues. CDR3 bases: TGTGCCACCAGTCCCGGGACACCCCAAGAGACCCAGTACTTC. Translation: CATSPGTPQETQYF.

The V gene is TRBV11-1, the J gene TRBJ1-1, with TRBD1 identical over 11 bases. V lost 6 bases and J lost 10; bases outside the gene matches: 4. This CDR3 is 12 amino acids long. CDR1 and CDR2 (germline): SGHAT, FQDESV (reference sequence). CDR3 sequence: CASSGQGARAFF. As DNA, the CDR3 is TGTGCCAGCAGTGGACAGGGGGCGCGAGCTTTCTTT.

This clonotype was observed at least ten times. The genes are TRBV20-1 and TRBJ2-7, with 13 positions matching TRBD2. Germline lookup yields CDR1 DFQATT and CDR2 SNEGSKA (reference sequence). Trimming took 6 bases from V and 3 from J; bases not matched to a gene: 8. This CDR3 comprises 15 residues. CDR3 sequence (DNA): TGCAGTGCCCCGGGACTAGCGGGGAAGTACTACGAGCAGTACTTC. Protein sequence: CSAPGLAGKYYEQYF.

Ten or more counts support this clonotype. The chain employs TRBV7-9 and TRBJ1-4; D unresolved. From germline, CDR1 is SEHNR and CDR2 FQNEAQ (reference sequence). Trimming stripped 5 bases from V and 1 base from J, with 11 bases between. This CDR3 is built from 15 residues. The CDR3 spells CASSPLSLTNEKLFF. Here the CDR3 DNA reads TGTGCCAGCAGCCCGCTGTCGCTAACTAATGAAAAACTGTTTTTT.

This clonotype occurred once. This chain links TRBV13 with TRBJ2-2; a possible D gene is TRBD1 (6 bases). CDR3 length: 11 residues. The ends were cut back, 3 bases at V and 14 bases at J, with 10 bases in the middle. The germline V gene encodes CDR1 PRHDT and CDR2 FYEKMQ (reference sequence). CDR3 bases: TGTGCCAGCAGCTTCAGGGGTAAACTGTTTTTT. As protein: CASSFRGKLFF.

This clonotype was picked up many times. V usage is TRBV10-3 and J usage is TRBJ1-3, with TRBD1 matching over 8 bases. The CDR3 loop spans 14 amino acids. Looked up from germline, CDR1 is ENHRY and CDR2 is SYGVKD. With V trimmed by 8 bases and J by 2 bases, 5 bases remained unmatched. The CDR3: CAIRGQGAGNTIYF. CDR3 nucleotide sequence: TGTGCCATCCGAGGACAGGGTGCTGGAAACACCATATATTTT.

The CDR3 sequence is CASSGVRVSEQYF. CDR3 sequence (DNA): TGCGCCAGCAGTGGGGTCAGGGTAAGCGAGCAGTACTTC. The rearrangement uses TRBV10-2 and TRBJ2-7; tentative D call: TRBD1 (5 bases). CDR1 is WSHSY, CDR2 SAAADI, per germline. Trimming pared 4 bases from V and 6 bases from J, leaving 13 bases between. The CDR3 runs to 13 residues.

The chain couples TRBV10-3 to TRBJ1-1; D gene ambiguous. This CDR3 has 14 amino acids. Germline CDR1 and CDR2: ENHRY and SYGVKD. Trimming left V 4 bases short and J 8 bases short, with 17 bases between. The CDR3 sequence: CAISAPSGGEEAFF. The CDR3 region has the DNA TGTGCCATCAGTGCACCTTCCGGAGGTGAGGAAGCTTTCTTT.

The chain couples TRBV10-3 to TRBJ2-5, with 7 nucleotides matching TRBD2. This CDR3 is 16 amino acids long. The junction had 10 bases not matched to a gene; V was cut back by 3 bases and J by 3 bases. Germline V gene lookup returns CDR1 ENHRY and CDR2 SYGVKD. The CDR3 sequence: CAISDGEGTAEETQYF. The CDR3 DNA reads TGTGCCATCAGTGATGGGGAGGGGACGGCAGAAGAGACCCAGTACTTC.

The CDR3 here is CASSLVLAGGIHEQYF. The CDR3 DNA reads as TGTGCCAGCAGCTTGGTGCTAGCGGGAGGTATCCACGAGCAGTACTTC. The gene calls are TRBV5-4 and TRBJ2-7; TRBD2 matches 11 bases. This CDR3 comprises 16 residues. Per the germline V gene, CDR1 is SGHNT and CDR2 is YYREEE (reference sequence). V dropped 0 bases and J dropped 5; count of bases not matched to a gene: 7.